This TCR beta chain came from a study of cytomegalovirus exposure and HLA in healthy donors. Regarding the study as a whole: TCR beta chains numbering more than 150 were designated cytomegalovirus-associated.

In germline, CDR1 is SGHTA, CDR2 FQGTGA. The CDR3 consists of 14 residues. Trimming pared 8 bases from V and 4 bases from J, leaving 15 bases between. Concerning this clone: Its antigen remains unknown.

The PCR was carried out with 60 Vbeta primers and 13 Jbeta primers. Sequencing was performed with immunoSEQ multiplex PCR; in TCRdb, only in-frame clones are kept and a portion is missing. The sample includes some 180,000 clones, roughly 80% of them seen just once. The sequencing input was PBMCs. The sequence was collected from a man in his forties in good health and CMV-seropositive. The chain joins TRBV7-3 to TRBJ1-5; no reliable D call. CDR3 DNA: TGTGCCAGCTCCTACTCCCGCGTAAATCAGCCCCAGCATTTT. This translates into CASSYSRVNQPQHF.